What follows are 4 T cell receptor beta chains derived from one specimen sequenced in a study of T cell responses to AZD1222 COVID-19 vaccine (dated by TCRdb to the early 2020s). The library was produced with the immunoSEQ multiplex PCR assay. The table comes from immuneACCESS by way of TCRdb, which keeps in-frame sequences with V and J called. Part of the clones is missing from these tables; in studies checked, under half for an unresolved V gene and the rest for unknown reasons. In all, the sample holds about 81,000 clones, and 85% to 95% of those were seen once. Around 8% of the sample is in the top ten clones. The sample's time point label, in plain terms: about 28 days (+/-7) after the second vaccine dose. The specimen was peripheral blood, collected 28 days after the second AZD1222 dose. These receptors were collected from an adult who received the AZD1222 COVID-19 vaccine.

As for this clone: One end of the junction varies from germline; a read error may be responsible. The CDR3 loop reads CASRLAVGTGELFF. Written as DNA, the CDR3 is TGTGCCAGCCGACTAGCGGTAGGGACCGGAGAGCTGTTTTTT. This chain connects TRBV19 to TRBJ2-2; TRBD2 aligns across 9 bases. Germline CDR1 is LNHDA and CDR2 is SQIVND (reference sequence). This CDR3 comprises 14 residues.

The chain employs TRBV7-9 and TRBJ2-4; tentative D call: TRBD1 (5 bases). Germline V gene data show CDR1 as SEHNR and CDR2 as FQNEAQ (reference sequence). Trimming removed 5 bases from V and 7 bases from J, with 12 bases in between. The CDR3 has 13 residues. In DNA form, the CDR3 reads TGTGCCAGCAGCCCTCACTCAGGGAACATTCAGTACTTC. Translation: CASSPHSGNIQYF.

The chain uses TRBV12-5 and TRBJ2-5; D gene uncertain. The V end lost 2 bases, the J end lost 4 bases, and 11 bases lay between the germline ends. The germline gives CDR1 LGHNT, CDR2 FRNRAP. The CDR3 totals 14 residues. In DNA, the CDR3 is TGTGCTAGTGGTTTGTCAGGTGCGGTAGAGACCCAGTACTTC. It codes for CASGLSGAVETQYF.

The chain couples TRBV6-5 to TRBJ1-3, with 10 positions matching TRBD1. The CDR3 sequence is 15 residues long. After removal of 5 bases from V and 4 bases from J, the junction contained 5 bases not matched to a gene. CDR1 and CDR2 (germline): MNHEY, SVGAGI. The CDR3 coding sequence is TGTGCCAGCAGTATTACGACAGGGGGCGGAAACACCATATATTTT. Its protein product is CASSITTGGGNTIYF.